The 3 T cell receptor beta chains below all came from one sample that was sequenced in a study of T cell clones after liver transplantation. Their antigens remain unidentified. Measured with immunoSEQ multiplex PCR; TCRdb has only the in-frame clones, and not every one. This table holds almost 150 clones, around 42% found once. Alloreactive TCRbeta sequences came from sequencing proliferating CFSE-low cells in the MLR. The sequenced material came from CD4+ T cells from cultured PBMCs. Receptors were obtained from a human patient who received a liver transplant. Certain T cells may be donor cells from the graft.

The CDR3 protein is CASSSRGEGNQPQHF. The CDR3 DNA follows: TGTGCCAGCAGCTCCAGGGGGGAAGGCAATCAGCCCCAGCATTTT. The chain is built from TRBV5-6 and TRBJ1-5; 7 nucleotides align to TRBD1. Germline lookup yields CDR1 SGHDT and CDR2 YYEEEE. Trimming at V came to 3 bases and at J to 2 bases, leaving 5 bases not matched to a gene. The CDR3 runs to 15 residues.

The sample holds a few counts of this clone. The chain links TRBV21-1 to TRBJ1-5. TRBV21-1 is annotated as a pseudogene. This CDR3 is built from 16 residues. The CDR3 DNA reads TGTGCCAGCAGCCATGGGGGGGGACCAGGCAATCAGCCCCAGCATTTT. It translates to CASSHGGGPGNQPQHF.

This clone was counted a few times. The CDR3 DNA follows: TGTGCCAGCAGTGTAGCGGCGGGACACCACTCTGGGGCCAACGTCCTGACTTTC. Translated: CASSVAAGHHSGANVLTF. The rearrangement uses TRBV6-4 and TRBJ2-6, with D perhaps assigned TRBD1 or TRBD2 (6 bases each). Germline CDR1 and CDR2: MRHNA and SNTAGT. V was shortened by 4 bases and J by 0 bases, with 16 bases between the two germline ends. The CDR3 contains 18 residues.